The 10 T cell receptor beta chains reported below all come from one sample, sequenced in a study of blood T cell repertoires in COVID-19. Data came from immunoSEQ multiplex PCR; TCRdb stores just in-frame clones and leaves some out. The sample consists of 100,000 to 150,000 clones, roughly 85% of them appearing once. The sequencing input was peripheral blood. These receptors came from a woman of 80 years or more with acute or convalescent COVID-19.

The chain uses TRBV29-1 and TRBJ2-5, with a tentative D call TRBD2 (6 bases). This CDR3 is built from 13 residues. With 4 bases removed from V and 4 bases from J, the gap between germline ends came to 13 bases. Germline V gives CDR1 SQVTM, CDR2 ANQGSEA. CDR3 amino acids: CSVAPGGGETQYF. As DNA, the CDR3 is TGCAGCGTTGCACCCGGGGGTGGAGAGACCCAGTACTTC.

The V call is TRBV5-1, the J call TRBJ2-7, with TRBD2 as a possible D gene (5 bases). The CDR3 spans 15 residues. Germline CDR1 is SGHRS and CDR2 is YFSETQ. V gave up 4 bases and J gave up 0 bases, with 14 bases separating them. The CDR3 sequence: CASSPDPGSSYEQYF. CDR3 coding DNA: TGCGCCAGCAGCCCAGATCCGGGGAGCTCCTACGAGCAGTACTTC.

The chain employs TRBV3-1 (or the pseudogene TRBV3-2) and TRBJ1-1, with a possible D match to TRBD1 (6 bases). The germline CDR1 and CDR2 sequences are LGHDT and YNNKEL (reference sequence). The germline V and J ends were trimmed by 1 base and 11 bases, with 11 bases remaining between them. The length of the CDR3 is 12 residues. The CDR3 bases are TGTGCCAGCAGCCAAGTTACAGGGTCGGCTTTCTTT. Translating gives CASSQVTGSAFF.

DNA of the CDR3: TGCGCCAGCAGGGGTTCGGACAGCTCCTATAATTCACCCCTCCACTTT. Its translation: CASRGSDSSYNSPLHF. V and J are TRBV5-1 and TRBJ1-6, with a tentative D call TRBD1 (6 bases). Trimming removed 5 bases at V and 0 bases at J, with 12 bases between. Germline assignment: CDR1 SGHRS and CDR2 YFSETQ. The CDR3 extends over 16 amino acids.

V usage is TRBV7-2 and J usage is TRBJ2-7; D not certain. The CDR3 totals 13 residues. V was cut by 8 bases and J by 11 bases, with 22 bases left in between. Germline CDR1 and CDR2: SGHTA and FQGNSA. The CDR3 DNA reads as TGTGCCAGCGGCACCCCGGCCCCGGCGGCTAAGTACTTC. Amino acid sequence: CASGTPAPAAKYF.

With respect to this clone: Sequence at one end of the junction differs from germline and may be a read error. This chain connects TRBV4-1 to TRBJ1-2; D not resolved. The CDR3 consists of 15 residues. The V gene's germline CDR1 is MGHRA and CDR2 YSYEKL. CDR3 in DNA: TGCGCCAGCAGCCAGGTCGGACTTATCAACTTTGGCTACACCTTC. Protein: CASSQVGLINFGYTF.

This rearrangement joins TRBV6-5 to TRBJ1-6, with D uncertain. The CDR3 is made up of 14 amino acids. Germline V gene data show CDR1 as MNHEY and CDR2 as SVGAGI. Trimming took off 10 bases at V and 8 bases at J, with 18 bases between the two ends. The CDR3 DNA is TGTGCCACACCGGGCGGGAGTTTGGATTCACCCCTCCACTTT. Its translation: CATPGGSLDSPLHF.

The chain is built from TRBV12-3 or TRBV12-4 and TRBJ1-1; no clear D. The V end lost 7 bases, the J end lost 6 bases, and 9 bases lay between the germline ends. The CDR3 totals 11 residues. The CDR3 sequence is CASMVRSEAFF. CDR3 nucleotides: TGTGCCAGCATGGTACGGTCTGAAGCTTTCTTT.

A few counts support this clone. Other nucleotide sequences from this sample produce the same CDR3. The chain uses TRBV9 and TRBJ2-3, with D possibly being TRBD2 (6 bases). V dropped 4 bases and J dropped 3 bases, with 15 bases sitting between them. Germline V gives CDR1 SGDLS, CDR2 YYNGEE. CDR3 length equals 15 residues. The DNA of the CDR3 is TGTGCCAGCAGCTTTGCCGGGACTTCAACAGATACGCAGTATTTT. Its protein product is CASSFAGTSTDTQYF.

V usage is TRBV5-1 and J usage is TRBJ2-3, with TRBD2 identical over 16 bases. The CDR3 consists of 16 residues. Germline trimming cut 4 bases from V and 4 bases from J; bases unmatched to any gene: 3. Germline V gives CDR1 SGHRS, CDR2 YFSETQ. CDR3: CASSPGLAGGPDTQYF. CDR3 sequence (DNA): TGCGCCAGCAGCCCGGGACTAGCGGGGGGGCCAGATACGCAGTATTTT. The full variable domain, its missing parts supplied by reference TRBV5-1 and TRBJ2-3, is KAGVTQTPRYLIKTRGQQVTLSCSPISGHRSVSWYQQTPGQGLQFLFEYFSETQRNKGNFPGRFSGRQFSNSRSEMNVSTLELGDSALYLCASSPGLAGGPDTQYFGPGTRLTVL.